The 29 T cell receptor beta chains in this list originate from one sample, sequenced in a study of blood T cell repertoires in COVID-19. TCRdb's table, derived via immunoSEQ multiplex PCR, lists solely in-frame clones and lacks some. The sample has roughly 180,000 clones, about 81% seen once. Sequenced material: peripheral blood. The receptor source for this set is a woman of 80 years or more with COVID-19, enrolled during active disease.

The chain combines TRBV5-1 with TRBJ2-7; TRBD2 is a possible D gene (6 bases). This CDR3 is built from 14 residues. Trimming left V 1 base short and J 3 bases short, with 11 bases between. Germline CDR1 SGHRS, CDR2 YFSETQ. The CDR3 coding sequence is TGCGCCAGCAGCTTGAGCGGGCACCTCTACGAGCAGTACTTC. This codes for CASSLSGHLYEQYF.

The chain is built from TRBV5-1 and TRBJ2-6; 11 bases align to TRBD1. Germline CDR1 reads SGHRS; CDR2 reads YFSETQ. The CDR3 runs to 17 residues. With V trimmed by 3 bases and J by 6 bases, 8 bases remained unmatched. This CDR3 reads CASSSDRGPSPANVLTF. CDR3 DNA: TGCGCCAGCAGCTCGGACAGGGGGCCTTCCCCGGCCAACGTCCTGACTTTC.

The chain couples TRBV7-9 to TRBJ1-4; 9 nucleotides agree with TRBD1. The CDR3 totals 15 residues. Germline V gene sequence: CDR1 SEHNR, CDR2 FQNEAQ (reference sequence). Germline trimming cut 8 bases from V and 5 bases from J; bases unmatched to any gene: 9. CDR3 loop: CASDRSDRGNEKLFF. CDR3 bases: TGTGCCAGCGATCGATCGGACAGGGGAAATGAAAAACTGTTTTTT.

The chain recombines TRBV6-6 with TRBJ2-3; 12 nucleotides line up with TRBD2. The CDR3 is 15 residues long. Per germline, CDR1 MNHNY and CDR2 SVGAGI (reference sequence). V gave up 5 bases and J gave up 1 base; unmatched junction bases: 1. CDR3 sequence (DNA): TGTGCCAGCAGTGGACTAGCGGGACGCACAGATACGCAGTATTTT. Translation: CASSGLAGRTDTQYF.

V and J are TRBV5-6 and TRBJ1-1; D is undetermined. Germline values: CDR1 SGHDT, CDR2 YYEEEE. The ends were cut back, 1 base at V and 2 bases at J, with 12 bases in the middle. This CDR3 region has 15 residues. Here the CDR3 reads CASSLRPRINTEAFF. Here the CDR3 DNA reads TGTGCCAGCAGCTTGCGACCGAGGATAAACACTGAAGCTTTCTTT. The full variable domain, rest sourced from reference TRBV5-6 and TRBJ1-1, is DAGVTQSPTHLIKTRGQQVTLRCSPKSGHDTVSWYQQALGQGPQFIFQYYEEEERQRGNFPDRFSGHQFPNYSSELNVNALLLGDSALYLCASSLRPRINTEAFFGQGTRLTVV.

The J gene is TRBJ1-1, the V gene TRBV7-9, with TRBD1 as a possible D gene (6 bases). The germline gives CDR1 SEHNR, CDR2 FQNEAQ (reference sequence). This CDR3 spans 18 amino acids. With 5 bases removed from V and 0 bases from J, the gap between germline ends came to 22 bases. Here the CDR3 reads CASSHPPGTLKMNTEAFF. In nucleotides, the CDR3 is TGTGCCAGCAGCCATCCTCCCGGGACACTAAAAATGAACACTGAAGCTTTCTTT.

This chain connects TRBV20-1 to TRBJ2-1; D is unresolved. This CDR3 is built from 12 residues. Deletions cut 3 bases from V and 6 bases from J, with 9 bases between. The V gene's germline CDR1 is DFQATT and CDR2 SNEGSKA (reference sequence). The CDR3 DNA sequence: TGCAGTGCTAGTCGTCTAACCAATGAGCAGTTCTTC. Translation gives CSASRLTNEQFF.

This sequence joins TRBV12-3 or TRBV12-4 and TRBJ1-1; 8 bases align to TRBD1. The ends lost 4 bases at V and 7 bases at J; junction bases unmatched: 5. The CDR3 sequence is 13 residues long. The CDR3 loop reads CASSSYGTGEAFF. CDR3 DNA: TGTGCCAGCAGTTCATATGGGACAGGTGAAGCTTTCTTT.

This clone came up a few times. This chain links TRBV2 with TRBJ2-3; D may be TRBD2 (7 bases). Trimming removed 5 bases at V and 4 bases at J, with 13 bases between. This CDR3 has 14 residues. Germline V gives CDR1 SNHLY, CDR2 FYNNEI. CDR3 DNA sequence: TGTGCCAGCAGTTGGGGGGGGCTCGCAGATACGCAGTATTTT. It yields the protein CASSWGGLADTQYF.

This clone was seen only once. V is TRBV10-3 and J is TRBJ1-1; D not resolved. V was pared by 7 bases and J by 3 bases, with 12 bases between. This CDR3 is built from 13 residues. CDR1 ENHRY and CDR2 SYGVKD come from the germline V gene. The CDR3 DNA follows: TGTGCCATCACTGGGTGGGGAGACACTGAAGCTTTCTTT. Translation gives CAITGWGDTEAFF.

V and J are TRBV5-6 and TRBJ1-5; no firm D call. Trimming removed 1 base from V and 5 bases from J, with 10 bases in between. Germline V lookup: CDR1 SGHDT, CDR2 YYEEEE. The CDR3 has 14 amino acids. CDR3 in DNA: TGTGCCAGCAGCTTGTTCGGCACAGATCAGCCCCAGCATTTT. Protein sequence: CASSLFGTDQPQHF.

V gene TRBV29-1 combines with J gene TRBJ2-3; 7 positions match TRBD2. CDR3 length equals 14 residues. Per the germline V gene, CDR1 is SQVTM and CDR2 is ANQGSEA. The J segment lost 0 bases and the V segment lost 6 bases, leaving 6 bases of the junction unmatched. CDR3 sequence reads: CSVTGGTSTDTQYF. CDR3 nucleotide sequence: TGCAGCGTCACGGGAGGCACTAGCACAGATACGCAGTATTTT.

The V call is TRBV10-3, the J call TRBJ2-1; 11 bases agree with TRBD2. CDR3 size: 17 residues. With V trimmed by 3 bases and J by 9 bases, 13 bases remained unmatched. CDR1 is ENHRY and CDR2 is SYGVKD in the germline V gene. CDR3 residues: CAISESPSASGRSEQFF. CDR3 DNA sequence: TGTGCCATCAGTGAATCGCCCTCGGCTAGCGGGAGGAGTGAGCAGTTCTTC.

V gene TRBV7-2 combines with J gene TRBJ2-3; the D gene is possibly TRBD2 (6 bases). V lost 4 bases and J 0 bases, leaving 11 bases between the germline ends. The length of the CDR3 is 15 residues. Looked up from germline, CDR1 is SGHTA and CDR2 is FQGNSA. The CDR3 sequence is CASSSSGRSTDTQYF. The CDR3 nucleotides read TGTGCCAGCAGCTCAAGCGGGCGCAGCACAGATACGCAGTATTTT.

DNA for the CDR3: TGCGCCAGCAGCTACGACAGCTATGGCTACACCTTC. Amino acids: CASSYDSYGYTF. The chain combines TRBV5-1 with TRBJ1-2, with D maybe TRBD1 (5 bases). CDR3 size: 12 residues. Deletions cut 3 bases from V and 4 bases from J, with 7 bases between. CDR1 and CDR2 from the germline V gene are SGHRS and YFSETQ.

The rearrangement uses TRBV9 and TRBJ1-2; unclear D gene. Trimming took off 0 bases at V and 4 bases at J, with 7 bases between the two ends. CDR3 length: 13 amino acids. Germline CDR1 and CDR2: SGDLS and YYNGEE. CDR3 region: CASSVGAGYGYTF. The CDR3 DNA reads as TGTGCCAGCAGCGTAGGGGCTGGCTATGGCTACACCTTC. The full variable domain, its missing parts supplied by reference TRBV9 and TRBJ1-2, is DSGVTQTPKHLITATGQRVTLRCSPRSGDLSVYWYQQSLDQGLQFLIQYYNGEERAKGNILERFSAQQFPDLHSELNLSSLELGDSALYFCASSVGAGYGYTFGSGTRLTVV.

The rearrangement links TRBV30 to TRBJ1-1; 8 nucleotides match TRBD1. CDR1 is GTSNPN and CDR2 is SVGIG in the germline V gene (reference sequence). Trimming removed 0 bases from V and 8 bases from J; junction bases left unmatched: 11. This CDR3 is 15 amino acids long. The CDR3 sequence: CAWSVLAGGEVEAFF. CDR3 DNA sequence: TGTGCCTGGAGTGTACTGGCAGGGGGCGAGGTGGAAGCTTTCTTT.

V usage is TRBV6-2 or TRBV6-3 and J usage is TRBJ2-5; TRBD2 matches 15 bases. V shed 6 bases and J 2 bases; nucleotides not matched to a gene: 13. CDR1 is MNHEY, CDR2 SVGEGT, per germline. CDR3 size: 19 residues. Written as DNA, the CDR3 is TGTGCCAGCAGCCTATTTACCTGGACTAGCGGGGGGGTACAAGAGACCCAGTACTTC. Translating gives CASSLFTWTSGGVQETQYF.

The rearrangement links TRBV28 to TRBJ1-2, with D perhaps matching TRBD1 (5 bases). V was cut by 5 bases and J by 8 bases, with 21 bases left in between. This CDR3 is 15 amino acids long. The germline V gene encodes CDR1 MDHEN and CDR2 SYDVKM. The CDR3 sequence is CASSGTQGSYRGYTF. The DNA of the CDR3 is TGTGCCAGCAGTGGAACTCAGGGATCTTACAGGGGCTACACCTTC.

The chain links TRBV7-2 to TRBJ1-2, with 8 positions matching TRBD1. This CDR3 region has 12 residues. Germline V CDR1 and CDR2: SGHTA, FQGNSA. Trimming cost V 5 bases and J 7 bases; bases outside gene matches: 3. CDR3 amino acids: CASSEGTGGYTF. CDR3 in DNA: TGTGCCAGCAGCGAGGGGACAGGTGGCTACACCTTC.

The CDR3 loop reads CASSYSRAQGAERNQPQHF. The CDR3 region has the DNA TGTGCCAGCAGTTACTCGCGCGCGCAGGGGGCAGAGAGGAATCAGCCCCAGCATTTT. The genes are TRBV6-2 or TRBV6-3 and TRBJ1-5, with 8 nucleotides matching TRBD1. The V gene end was trimmed by 0 bases and the J gene end by 4 bases; junction bases not matched to a gene: 14. The CDR3 runs to 19 residues. Germline CDR1 and CDR2: MNHEY and SVGEGT.

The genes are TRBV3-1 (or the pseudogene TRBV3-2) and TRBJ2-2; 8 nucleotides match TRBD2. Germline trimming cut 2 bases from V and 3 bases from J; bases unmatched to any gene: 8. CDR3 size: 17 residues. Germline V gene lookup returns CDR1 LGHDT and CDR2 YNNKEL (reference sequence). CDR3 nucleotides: TGTGCCAGCAGCCAAAAGGTACTAGCGGTGCACACCGGGGAGCTGTTTTTT. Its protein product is CASSQKVLAVHTGELFF.

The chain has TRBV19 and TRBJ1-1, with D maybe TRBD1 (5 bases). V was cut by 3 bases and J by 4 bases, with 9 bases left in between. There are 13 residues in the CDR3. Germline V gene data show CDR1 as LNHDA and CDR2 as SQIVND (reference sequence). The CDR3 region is CASSMGQSTEAFF. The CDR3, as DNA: TGTGCCAGTAGTATGGGGCAGAGCACTGAAGCTTTCTTT.

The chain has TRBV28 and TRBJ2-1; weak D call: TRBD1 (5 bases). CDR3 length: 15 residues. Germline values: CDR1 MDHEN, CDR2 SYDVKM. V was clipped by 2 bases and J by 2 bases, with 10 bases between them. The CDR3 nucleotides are TGTGCCAGCAGTTTACCAGGGTTAACCTACAATGAGCAGTTCTTC. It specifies CASSLPGLTYNEQFF. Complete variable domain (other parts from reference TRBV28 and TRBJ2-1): DVKVTQSSRYLVKRTGEKVFLECVQDMDHENMFWYRQDPGLGLRLIYFSYDVKMKEKGDIPEGYSVSREKKERFSLILESASTNQTSMYLCASSLPGLTYNEQFFGPGTRLTVL.

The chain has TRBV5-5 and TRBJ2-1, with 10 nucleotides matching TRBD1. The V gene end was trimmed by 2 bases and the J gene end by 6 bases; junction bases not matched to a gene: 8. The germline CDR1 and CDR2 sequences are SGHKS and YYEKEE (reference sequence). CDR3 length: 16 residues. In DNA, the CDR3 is TGTGCCAGCAGCTTTATTGGGACAGGGGATTCCAATGAGCAGTTCTTC. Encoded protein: CASSFIGTGDSNEQFF. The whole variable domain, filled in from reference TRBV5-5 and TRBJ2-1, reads DAGVTQSPTHLIKTRGQQVTLRCSPISGHKSVSWYQQVLGQGPQFIFQYYEKEERGRGNFPDRFSARQFPNYSSELNVNALLLGDSALYLCASSFIGTGDSNEQFFGPGTRLTVL.

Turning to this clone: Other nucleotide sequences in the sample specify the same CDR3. The CDR3: CASSRTGVTEAFF. The DNA for the CDR3 is TGTGCCAGCAGTCGGACAGGGGTTACTGAAGCTTTCTTT. This chain connects TRBV12-3 or TRBV12-4 to TRBJ1-1, with 9 positions matching TRBD1. With 5 bases clipped from V and 5 bases from J, the junction kept 3 bases outside the gene matches. This CDR3 region has 13 residues.

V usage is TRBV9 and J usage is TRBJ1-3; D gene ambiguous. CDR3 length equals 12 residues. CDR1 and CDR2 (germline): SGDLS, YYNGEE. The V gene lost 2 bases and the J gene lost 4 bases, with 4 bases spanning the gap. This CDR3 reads CASSVTGNTIYF. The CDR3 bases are TGTGCCAGCAGCGTGACAGGAAACACCATATATTTT. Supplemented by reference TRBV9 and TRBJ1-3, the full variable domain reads DSGVTQTPKHLITATGQRVTLRCSPRSGDLSVYWYQQSLDQGLQFLIQYYNGEERAKGNILERFSAQQFPDLHSELNLSSLELGDSALYFCASSVTGNTIYFGEGSWLTVV.

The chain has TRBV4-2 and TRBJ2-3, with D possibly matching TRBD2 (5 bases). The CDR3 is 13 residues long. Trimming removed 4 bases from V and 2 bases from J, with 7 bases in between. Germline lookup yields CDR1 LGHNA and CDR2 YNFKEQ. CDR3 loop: CASSREPTDTQYF. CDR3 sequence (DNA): TGTGCCAGCAGCCGGGAGCCCACAGATACGCAGTATTTT.

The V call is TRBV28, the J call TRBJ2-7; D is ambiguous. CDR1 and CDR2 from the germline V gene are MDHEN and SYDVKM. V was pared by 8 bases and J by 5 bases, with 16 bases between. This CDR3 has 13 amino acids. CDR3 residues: CASRRPPGNEQYF. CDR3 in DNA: TGTGCCAGCCGGCGGCCCCCCGGAAACGAGCAGTACTTC.